Sequencing of this TCR beta chain was carried out in a study of regulatory T cells in long-lasting Graves disease. The wider study: Graves' disease counted as persistent after over 5 years of antithyroid drugs with positive TSH receptor antibodies.

Overall study findings and caveats: It was possible that the small sample size reduced accuracy. Blood alone, not thyroid tissue, was studied. TRBV28, TRBJ1-2 and TRBJ2-5 were segments that persistent disease favored.

Construction of TCR beta libraries relied on iRepertoire HTBI primers and on Arm-PCR targeting CDR3 regions. MiXCR, run by TCRdb on the multiplex PCR reads, gives a single entry per CDR3 protein. The repertoire includes approximately 690,000 distinct CDR3 sequences, 30% of them detected once, and 35% to 55% sits in the top ten. Deletions cut 5 bases from V and 5 bases from J, with 19 bases between. Germline CDR1 reads LGHDT; CDR2 reads YNNKEL (reference sequence). The CDR3 runs 16 residues. About this clonotype itself: Its antigen remains unknown.

The time point here: persistent/refractory GD, antithyroid drugs over 5 years with positive TRAb. Construction of the TCR library relied on RNA isolated from PBMCs. The receptor was derived from a female donor with Graves disease. This material consisted of peripheral blood mononuclear cells (PBMCs), taken when the disease was refractory, from a patient treated with antithyroid drugs. V is TRBV3-1 and J is TRBJ1-5; TRBD1 might be the D (6 bases). The CDR3 reads CASSDRQAGGDQPQHF. For the CDR3, the DNA is TGTGCCAGCAGCGACCGACAGGCCGGAGGGGATCAGCCCCAGCATTTT.